This TCR beta chain was captured in a study of T cell repertoires in cytomegalovirus infection (dated by TCRdb to the late 2010s). In the study overall: Donor HLA type was relevant to the analysis, as public TCR beta signatures indicated carriage of CMV infection together with the matching HLA type.

Points on this clonotype: The antigen it recognizes is unknown. No much larger clonotype is one base removed from it; base qualities were not supplied.

The sample was run on an Illumina HiSeq 1500. The public reads were run again by TCRdb, first through fastp at Q25 and then through MiXCR, and only productive beta chains were kept. All rows with the same CDR3 protein become a single entry with the most common DNA and genes. The sample contains about 98,000 distinct CDR3 sequences, approximately 15% of them found a single time. The ten largest account for about 7.3% of the sample. Findings and caveats that apply to the study as a whole: Cumulative frequency of public TCR beta family members discriminated carriers of CMV infection plus the relevant HLA type in this cohort and an independent roughly 330-donor cohort. The ex vivo response was dominated by HLA-C-restricted CMV-specific TCR beta clonotypes, which also provided the single most frequent clonotype in two of eight donors.

Trimming takes 6 bases off V and 3 bases off J; junction bases not matched to a gene: 4. The CDR3 spans 13 residues, from the cysteine through the phenylalanine. Solely the CDR3 DNA is kept, with 39 bases framed from the first base. CDR1 and CDR2 (MNHEY, SVGEGT) derive from the germline V gene. The sequence is built from TRBV6-2 or TRBV6-3 and TRBJ1-1, with 7 bases in between that match TRBD1. This TCR derives from a human donor in good health (CMV status not recorded). Some clones in this sample may be carry-over from other donors' samples. The specimen was PBMCs. CDR3 protein: CASRGGGYTEAFF. The DNA sequence is given as TGTGCCAGCAGAGGAGGGGGCTACACTGAAGCTTTCTTT.